This T cell receptor beta chain came from a study of T cells in Graves' hyperthyroidism and ophthalmopathy (dated by TCRdb to about 2019). With respect to the entire study: Peripheral blood samples were taken at initial diagnosis, before any treatment was given. TCR Vbeta CDR3 sequencing of 135 peripheral blood samples (under 45 ophthalmopathy, 75 to 85 hyperthyroidism and roughly 17 progressor patients) is reported in the paper. After sampling, hyperthyroidism patients received methimazole starting at 30 mg daily, and ophthalmopathy patients received high-dose intravenous methylprednisolone. The roughly 90 discovery patients were divided at random into training and test sets in a 7:3 ratio. Thyroid tissue and blood T-cell repertoires from over 5 Graves' hyperthyroidism patients were also compared in the study. TCR V-J signatures able to tell the groups apart were searched for in a discovery cohort of some 100 patients, of whom roughly 42 had Graves' ophthalmopathy and about 55 had stable Graves' hyperthyroidism. Whether ophthalmopathy could be predicted prospectively was tested in an independent validation cohort made up of fewer than 20 hyperthyroidism patients plus 17 patients who later progressed to ophthalmopathy. Here is what the overall study found, with its caveats: In cross-validation, a model built on a 13 V-J signature told ophthalmopathy apart from stable hyperthyroidism with under 90% sensitivity and around 83% specificity, and in testing the same model reached 80%/75%. In validation, the model predicted progression to ophthalmopathy with approximately 70% sensitivity and approximately 78% specificity, a median of approximately 6.7 months before onset. Blood samples also contained most of the expanded thyroid clonotypes (frequency above 0.001), which suggests that blood repertoires may reflect thyroid immune responses. No statistical method was used to fix the sample size in advance, and group allocation was not hidden from the investigators.

With respect to this clonotype: Its target antigen remains unknown. Per-base quality was not reported, and no clone a single base away is much larger than it.

Ophthalmopathy patients had moderately to severely active disease, Clinical Activity Score of at least 3, NOSPECS grade of at least 4, and duration under 3 months. The study excluded patients with uncontrolled infections, other autoimmune diseases, pregnancy or lactation. Diagnoses relied on clinical symptoms, serum thyroxine and TRAb, thyroid ultrasound and orbital computed tomography. PBMCs were isolated from about 9.2 ml of fresh peripheral blood by Ficoll-Paque density gradient centrifugation. Total RNA was extracted using Trizol reagent, and RNA quality was assessed on an Agilent 2100 Bioanalyzer. TCR beta CDR3 regions were amplified from RNA transcripts. The TCR CDR3 was subjected to a first round of RT-PCR using the HTBI primer set and the Qiagen OneStep RT-PCR kit. A second multiplex PCR round built the libraries, followed by size selection and purification. Libraries were sequenced paired-end with 100 bp reads on an Illumina HiSeq2000. Under the source paper's analysis protocol: SOAPnuke was used to process the raw data, with reads discarded if the reads contained adapters or uncalled bases, had a mean Phred below 15, or lacked an exact constant-primer or identifier match. High-quality paired reads were merged using COPE v1.2.5, and each unique nucleotide sequence was defined as a clonotype. Clonotypes were aligned to IMGT TRBV, TRBD and TRBJ reference segments using MiTCR v1.1. The analysis was restricted to V-J combinations with a frequency above 0.0001, which together covered just over 99% of the repertoires. A TCS score was defined as the ratio between F50 (clonal expansion) and ExV (chaos), using BLOSUM62-based TCRdist between CDR3 peptides within each V-J. Welch's t-statistics and random forest reduced fewer than 600 V-J features to 10 to 15, which were used in a naive Bayes classifier (R e1071). The similarity between thyroid and blood repertoires was quantified using the Morisita-Horn index. TCRdb reprocessed the public reads (quality trimming at Q25 with fastp, clone calling with MiXCR) and kept in-frame beta chains. Merged by CDR3 protein, the rows form single entries marked with the most common genes and DNA. The V and J calls follow TCRdb's processing rather than the paper's. This sample has more than 50,000 distinct CDR3 sequences in its table, and about 50% of those were observed once. Approximately 3.6% of the sample belongs to the ten largest clones.

This TCR came from a woman aged 55-70 years with Graves' ophthalmopathy. Sequencing was performed on blood.

Here the CDR3 is given as CSWGPGWENYEQYF. The DNA is TGCAGCTGGGGGCCGGGATGGGAGAACTACGAGCAGTACTTC. The chain links TRBV20-1 with TRBJ2-7; a tentative D match to TRBD1 spans 6 bases. Looking up the germline V gene (reference sequence) yields CDR1 DFQATT and CDR2 SNEGSKA. From cysteine to phenylalanine, the CDR3 is 14 amino acids long. Solely the CDR3 DNA is kept, with 42 bases framed from the first base.